This T cell receptor beta chain was found in a study of T cells after yellow fever vaccination. MiXCR, applied by TCRdb to the 5' RACE reads, yields one record per CDR3 protein. The table lists tens of thousands of distinct CDR3 sequences, more than 5.5% of them singletons. This clonotype was sampled from a man younger than 30 who received the YFV17D yellow fever vaccine. The sample was CD8+ T cells sorted from PBMCs, taken around 5 days after the first yellow fever vaccination.

This CDR3 is CAISDWDRANTGELFF. The CDR3 bases are TGTGCCATCAGTGACTGGGACAGGGCGAACACCGGGGAGCTGTTTTTT. The chain employs TRBV10-3 and TRBJ2-2; TRBD1 agrees at 9 bases. V was clipped by 3 bases and J by 0 bases; unmatched bases: 2. The CDR3 runs 16 residues. The germline gives CDR1 ENHRY, CDR2 SYGVKD.